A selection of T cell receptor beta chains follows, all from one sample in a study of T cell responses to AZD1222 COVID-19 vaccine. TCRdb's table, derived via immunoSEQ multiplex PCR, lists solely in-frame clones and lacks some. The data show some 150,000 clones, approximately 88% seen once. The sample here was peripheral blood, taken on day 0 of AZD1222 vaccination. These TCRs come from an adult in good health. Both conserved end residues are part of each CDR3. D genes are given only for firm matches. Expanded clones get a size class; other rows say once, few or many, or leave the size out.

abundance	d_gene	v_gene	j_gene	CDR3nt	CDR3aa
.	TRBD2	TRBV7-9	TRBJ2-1	TGTGCCAGCAGCCACGGGCCGGGACTAGCGGGATCGGCTGAGCAGTTCTTC	CASSHGPGLAGSAEQFF
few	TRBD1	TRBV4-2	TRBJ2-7	TGTGCCAGCAGCCCCGGGGACAGGGCGGGTGAGCAGTACTTC	CASSPGDRAGEQYF
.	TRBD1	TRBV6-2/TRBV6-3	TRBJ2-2	TGTGCCAGCAGTTATCCGGACAGGGGCATTAACACCGGGGAGCTGTTTTTT	CASSYPDRGINTGELFF
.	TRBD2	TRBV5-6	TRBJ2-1	TGTGCCAGCAGCTTTGGTACTAGCGGGACCAATGAGCAGTTCTTC	CASSFGTSGTNEQFF
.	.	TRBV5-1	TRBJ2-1	TGCGCCAGCAGCTTTGCAGGGACGCCCTACAATGAGCAGTTCTTC	CASSFAGTPYNEQFF
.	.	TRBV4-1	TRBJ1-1	TGCGCCAGCAGCCAAGAGGGCAGGGGCACTGAAGCTTTCTTT	CASSQEGRGTEAFF
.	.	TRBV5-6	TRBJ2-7	TGTGCCAGCAGCCACGACAGCTATGAGCAGTACTTC	CASSHDSYEQYF
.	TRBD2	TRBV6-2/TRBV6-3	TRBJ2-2	TGTGCCAGCAGTTACTCCGGACTAGCGGTCACCGGGGAGCTGTTTTTT	CASSYSGLAVTGELFF
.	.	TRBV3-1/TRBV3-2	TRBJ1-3	TGTGCCAGCAGCCAAGGTCCGAACTCTGGAAACACCATATATTTT	CASSQGPNSGNTIYF
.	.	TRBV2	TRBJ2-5	TGTGCCAGCAGTGGGGCCGTACAAGAGACCCAGTACTTC	CASSGAVQETQYF
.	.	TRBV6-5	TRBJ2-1	TGTGCCAGCAGAAAGCTTGGGGGCTACAATGAGCAGTTCTTC	CASRKLGGYNEQFF
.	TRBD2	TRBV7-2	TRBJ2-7	TGTGCCAGCAGCTTCCCTAGCGGGGGTAGCTACGAGCAGTACTTC	CASSFPSGGSYEQYF
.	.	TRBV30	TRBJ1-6	TGTGCCTGGAGTGGAGGGGCGAGCTCCTATAATTCACCCCTCCACTTT	CAWSGGASSYNSPLHF
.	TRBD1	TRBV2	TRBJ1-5	TGTGCCAGCAGTGAGCCCCGGGACAGGGTCAGCAATCAGCCCCAGCATTTT	CASSEPRDRVSNQPQHF
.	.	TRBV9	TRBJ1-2	TGTGCCAGCAGCGCGAGGAACGGCTACACCTTC	CASSARNGYTF